This TCR beta chain originates from a study of vaccination effects on CD4 cells after COVID-19. Study-level results: Infection-derived and vaccine-derived clones contracted markedly late after vaccination. Few convalescent patients and no early post-infection timepoints were included in the study.

The germline V and J ends were trimmed by 3 bases and 0 bases, with 8 bases remaining between them. There are 14 residues in the CDR3. CDR1 and CDR2 from the germline V gene are SGHRS and YFSETQ. Antigen-specific CD4+ T cells were expanded with viral peptide pools in the ViraFEST assay before sequencing. Culture proceeded for 10 days, and CD4+ T cells were then isolated. PCR showed that the person got SARS-CoV-2 infection at some point between March and December 2020. About this clone: Its antigen is not known.

TCRdb keeps only in-frame clones here, not all; method: immunoSEQ multiplex PCR. The sample has around 47,000 clones, approximately 70% seen once; the top ten hold roughly 30%. The chain employs TRBV5-1 and TRBJ2-3, with D perhaps TRBD1 (5 bases). Specimen: CD4+ T cells from PBMCs cultured with a peptide pool, collected before COVID-19 vaccination. The clonotype was recovered from a human donor who had a prior SARS-CoV-2 infection. The CDR3 sequence: CASSSGKSTDTQYF. CDR3 bases: TGCGCCAGCAGCTCAGGGAAAAGCACAGATACGCAGTATTTT.